This TCR beta chain was recorded in a study of molecular identifiers for immune sequencing clone quantification. The CDR3 spans 14 residues. Looked up from germline, CDR1 is WSHSY and CDR2 is SAAADI. Preparation of the bulk TCR libraries relied on previously described methods and listed TCR primers. From the PCR reads, TCRdb called clonotypes with MiXCR, one entry per CDR3 protein. The top ten clones hold 0.65% to 0.95% of a sample with about half a million distinct CDR3 sequences, over 20% of them seen once. Findings and limits, study-wide: Detecting spiked Jurkat TCR RNA from one cell among around 950,000 naive cells was reportedly possible.

This clonotype was counted a few times. Antigen specificity is unknown. Compared with germline, one end of the junction differs, possibly owing to a read error. The receptor was isolated from a human donor in good health. Some libraries in this study had Jurkat cell RNA spiked in. Material for sequencing was naive CD8+ T cells from blood, with Jurkat cell RNA spiked in. Regarding subset: FACS-sorted CD8+CD4-CCR7+CD45RA+ naive T cells. The chain has TRBV10-2 and TRBJ2-7, with TRBD2 identical over 8 bases. The CDR3, as DNA: TGCGCCAGCAGCCCGGGGGGTAGCGGGAAGCCCCTCGGGTTC. Its translation is CASSPGGSGKPLGF.